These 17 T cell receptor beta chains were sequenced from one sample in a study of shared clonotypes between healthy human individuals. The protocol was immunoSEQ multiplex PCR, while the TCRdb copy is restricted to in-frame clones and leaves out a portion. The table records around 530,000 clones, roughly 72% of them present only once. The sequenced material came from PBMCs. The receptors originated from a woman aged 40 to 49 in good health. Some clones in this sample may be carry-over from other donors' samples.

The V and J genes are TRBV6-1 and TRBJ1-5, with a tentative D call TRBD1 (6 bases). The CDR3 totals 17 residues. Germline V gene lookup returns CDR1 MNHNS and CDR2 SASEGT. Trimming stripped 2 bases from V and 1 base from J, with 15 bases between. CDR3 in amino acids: CASSERPTGISNQPQHF. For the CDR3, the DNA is TGTGCCAGCAGTGAACGGCCGACAGGTATAAGCAATCAGCCCCAGCATTTT.

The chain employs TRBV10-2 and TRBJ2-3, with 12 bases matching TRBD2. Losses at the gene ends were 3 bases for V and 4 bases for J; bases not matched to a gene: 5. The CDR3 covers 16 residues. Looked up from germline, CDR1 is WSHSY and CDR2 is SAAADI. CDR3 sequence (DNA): TGCGCCAGCAGTGACCGGACTAGCGGGATTCCAGATACGCAGTATTTT. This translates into CASSDRTSGIPDTQYF.

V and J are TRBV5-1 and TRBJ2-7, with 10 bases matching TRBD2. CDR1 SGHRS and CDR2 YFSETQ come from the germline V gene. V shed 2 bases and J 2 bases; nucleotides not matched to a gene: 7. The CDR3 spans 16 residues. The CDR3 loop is CASSFYSGRSPYEQYF. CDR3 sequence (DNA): TGCGCCAGCAGCTTCTATAGCGGGAGGTCCCCCTACGAGCAGTACTTC.

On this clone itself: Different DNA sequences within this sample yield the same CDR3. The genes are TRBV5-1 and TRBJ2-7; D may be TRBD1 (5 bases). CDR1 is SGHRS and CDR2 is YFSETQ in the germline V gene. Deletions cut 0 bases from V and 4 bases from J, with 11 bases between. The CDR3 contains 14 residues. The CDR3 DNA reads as TGCGCCAGCAGCTTGGTTCAGGGCCCATACGAGCAGTACTTC. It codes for CASSLVQGPYEQYF.

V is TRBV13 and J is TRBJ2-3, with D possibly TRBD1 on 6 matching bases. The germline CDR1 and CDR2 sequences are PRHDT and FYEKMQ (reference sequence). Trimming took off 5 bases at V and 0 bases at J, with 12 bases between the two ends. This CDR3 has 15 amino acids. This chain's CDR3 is CASSHTGHSTDTQYF. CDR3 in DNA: TGTGCCAGCAGCCACACAGGGCACAGCACAGATACGCAGTATTTT.

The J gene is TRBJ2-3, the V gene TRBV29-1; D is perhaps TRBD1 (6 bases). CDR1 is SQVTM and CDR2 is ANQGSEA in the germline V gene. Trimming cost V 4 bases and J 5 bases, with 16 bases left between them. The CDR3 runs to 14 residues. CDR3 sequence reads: CSVGQGQGRDTQYF. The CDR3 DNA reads TGCAGCGTTGGGCAGGGGCAGGGGCGAGATACGCAGTATTTT.

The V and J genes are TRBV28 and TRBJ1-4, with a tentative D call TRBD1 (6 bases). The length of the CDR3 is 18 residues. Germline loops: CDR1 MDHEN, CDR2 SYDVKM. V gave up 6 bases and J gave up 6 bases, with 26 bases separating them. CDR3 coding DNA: TGTGCCAGCAGCCAAGAGGCACTAGGGACATATGGTTATGAAAAACTGTTTTTT. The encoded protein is CASSQEALGTYGYEKLFF.

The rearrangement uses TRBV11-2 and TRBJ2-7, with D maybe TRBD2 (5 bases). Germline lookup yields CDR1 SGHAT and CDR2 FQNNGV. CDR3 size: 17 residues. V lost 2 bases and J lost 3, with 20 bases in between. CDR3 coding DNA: TGTGCCAGCAGCTTATCATCGGCTAGCTCACTTAACTACGAGCAGTACTTC. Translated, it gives CASSLSSASSLNYEQYF.

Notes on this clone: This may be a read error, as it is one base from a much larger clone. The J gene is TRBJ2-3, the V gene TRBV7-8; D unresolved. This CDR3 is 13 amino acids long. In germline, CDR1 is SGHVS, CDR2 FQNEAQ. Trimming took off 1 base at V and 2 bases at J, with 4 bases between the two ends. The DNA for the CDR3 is TGTGCCAGCAGCTTAGTGGTCACAGATACGCAGTATTTT. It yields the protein CASSLVVTDTQYF.

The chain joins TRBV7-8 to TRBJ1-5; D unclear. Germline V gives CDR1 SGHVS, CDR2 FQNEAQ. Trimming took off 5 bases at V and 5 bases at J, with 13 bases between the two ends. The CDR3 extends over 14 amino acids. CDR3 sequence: CASSQATGYQPQHF. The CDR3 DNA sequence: TGTGCCAGCAGCCAAGCCACCGGGTATCAGCCCCAGCATTTT.

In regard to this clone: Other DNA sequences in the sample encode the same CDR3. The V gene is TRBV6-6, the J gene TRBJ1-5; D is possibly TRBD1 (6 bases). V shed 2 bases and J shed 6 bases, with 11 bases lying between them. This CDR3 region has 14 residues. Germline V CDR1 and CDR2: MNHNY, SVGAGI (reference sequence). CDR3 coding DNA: TGTGCCAGCAGTTACGGGCAGGGGTCTCAGCCCCAGCATTTT. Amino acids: CASSYGQGSQPQHF.

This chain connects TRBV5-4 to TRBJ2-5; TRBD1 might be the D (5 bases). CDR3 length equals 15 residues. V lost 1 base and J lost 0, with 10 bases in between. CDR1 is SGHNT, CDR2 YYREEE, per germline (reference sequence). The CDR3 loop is CASSLFPGHQETQYF. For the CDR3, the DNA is TGTGCCAGCAGCTTGTTTCCAGGGCACCAAGAGACCCAGTACTTC.

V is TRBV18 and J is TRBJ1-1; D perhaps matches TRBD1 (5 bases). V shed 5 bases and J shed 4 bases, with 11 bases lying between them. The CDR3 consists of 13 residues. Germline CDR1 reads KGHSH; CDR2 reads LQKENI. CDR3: CASSAGRGTEAFF. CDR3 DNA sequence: TGTGCCAGCTCAGCAGGTAGGGGCACTGAAGCTTTCTTT.

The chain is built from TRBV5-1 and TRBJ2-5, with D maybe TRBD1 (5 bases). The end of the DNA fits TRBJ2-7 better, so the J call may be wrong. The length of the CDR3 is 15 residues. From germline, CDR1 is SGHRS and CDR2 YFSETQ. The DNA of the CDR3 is TGCGCCAGCAGCTTGGGGGTGACAGCAAATTACGAGCAGTACTTC. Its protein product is CASSLGVTANYEQYF.

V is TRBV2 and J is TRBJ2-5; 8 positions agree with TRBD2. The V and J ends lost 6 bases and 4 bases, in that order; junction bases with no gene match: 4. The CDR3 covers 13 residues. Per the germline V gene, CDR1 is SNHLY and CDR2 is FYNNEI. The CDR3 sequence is CASSGLARETQYF. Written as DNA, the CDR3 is TGTGCCAGCAGCGGACTAGCTCGAGAGACCCAGTACTTC.

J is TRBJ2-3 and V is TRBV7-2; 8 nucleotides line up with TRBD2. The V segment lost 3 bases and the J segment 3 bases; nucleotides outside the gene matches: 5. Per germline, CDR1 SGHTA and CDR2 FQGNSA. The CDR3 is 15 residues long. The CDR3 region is CASSLQAGETDTQYF. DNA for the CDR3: TGTGCCAGCAGCTTGCAAGCGGGAGAAACAGATACGCAGTATTTT.

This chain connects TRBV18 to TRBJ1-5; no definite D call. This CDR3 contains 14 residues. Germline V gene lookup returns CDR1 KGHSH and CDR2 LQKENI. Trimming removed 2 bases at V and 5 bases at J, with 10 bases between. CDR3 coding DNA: TGTGCCAGCTCACCAGGGCAGAGCGATCAGCCCCAGCATTTT. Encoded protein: CASSPGQSDQPQHF.